The rows below give T cell receptor beta chains drawn from one sample of a study of T cells after yellow fever vaccination. TCRdb processed the 5' RACE reads anew with MiXCR; each CDR3 protein has one entry. Found here are about 170,000 distinct CDR3 sequences, approximately 11% of them singletons; the top ten hold around 34%. The specimen comprised CD8+ T cells sorted from PBMCs, sampled 15 days after the yellow fever booster vaccination. Source of these receptors: a man younger than 35 who received the YFV17D yellow fever vaccine. Both conserved end residues are part of each CDR3. D genes are given only for firm matches. Rows may omit the clone size; those that give it use once, few, many or a size class.

clone size: few; D gene: TRBD1; V gene: TRBV27; J gene: TRBJ2-2; CDR3 DNA: TGTGCCAGCTGGGACAGGGCGAACACCGGGGAGCTGTTTTTT; CDR3 protein: CASWDRANTGELFF
clone size: few; D gene: -; V gene: TRBV6-5; J gene: TRBJ1-4; CDR3 DNA: TGTGCCAGCAGTTACTCCTGGGCAGCAACTAATGAAAAACTGTTTTTT; CDR3 protein: CASSYSWAATNEKLFF
clone size: many; D gene: -; V gene: TRBV7-9; J gene: TRBJ2-1; CDR3 DNA: TGTGCCAGCAGCCGGTTGGCGGGTACCTACAATGAGCAGTTCTTC; CDR3 protein: CASSRLAGTYNEQFF
clone size: -; D gene: -; V gene: TRBV5-4; J gene: TRBJ2-1; CDR3 DNA: TGTGCCAGCAGCCCTAGAGGGGGGAGCAATGAGCAGTTCTTC; CDR3 protein: CASSPRGGSNEQFF
clone size: -; D gene: -; V gene: TRBV5-1; J gene: TRBJ2-2; CDR3 DNA: TGCGCCAGCAGCTTGGCGTCGAACACCGGGGAGCTGTTTTTT; CDR3 protein: CASSLASNTGELFF
clone size: many; D gene: TRBD1; V gene: TRBV7-9; J gene: TRBJ2-2; CDR3 DNA: TGTGCCAGCAGCCAAGACAGGGGCCTAAACACCGGGGAGCTGTTTTTT; CDR3 protein: CASSQDRGLNTGELFF
clone size: -; D gene: -; V gene: TRBV7-2; J gene: TRBJ2-1; CDR3 DNA: TGTGCCAGCAGCTTAGTACAGAACAATGAGCAGTTCTTC; CDR3 protein: CASSLVQNNEQFF
clone size: -; D gene: -; V gene: TRBV3-1; J gene: TRBJ2-1; CDR3 DNA: TGTGCCAGCCGGTCCAACCGAGAGCAGTTCTTC; CDR3 protein: CASRSNREQFF
clone size: -; D gene: -; V gene: TRBV4-2; J gene: TRBJ2-1; CDR3 DNA: TGTGCCAGCAGTGTAACAGGGCTATTGTACAATGAGCAGTTCTTC; CDR3 protein: CASSVTGLLYNEQFF
clone size: -; D gene: TRBD1; V gene: TRBV5-1; J gene: TRBJ2-1; CDR3 DNA: TGCGCCAGCAGCTTGGGACAGGGTAAGAACAATGAGCAGTTCTTC; CDR3 protein: CASSLGQGKNNEQFF
clone size: -; D gene: -; V gene: TRBV2; J gene: TRBJ1-4; CDR3 DNA: TGTGCCAGCAGTGAATGGGCGGATCGGTCGAAACTGTTTTTT; CDR3 protein: CASSEWADRSKLFF
clone size: few; D gene: -; V gene: TRBV10-2; J gene: TRBJ1-2; CDR3 DNA: TGCGCCAGCAGTCCCACCCGTAACTATGGCTACACCTTC; CDR3 protein: CASSPTRNYGYTF
clone size: -; D gene: -; V gene: TRBV4-1; J gene: TRBJ1-5; CDR3 DNA: TGCGCCAGCAGCCAAGGGTCAGGGAATAGCAATCAGCCCCAGCATTTT; CDR3 protein: CASSQGSGNSNQPQHF
clone size: -; D gene: -; V gene: TRBV9; J gene: TRBJ1-1; CDR3 DNA: TGTGCCAGCAGCGCCCCGATTGAGGATGTCGGGAACACTGAAGCTTTCTTT; CDR3 protein: CASSAPIEDVGNTEAFF
clone size: once; D gene: -; V gene: TRBV19; J gene: TRBJ2-1; CDR3 DNA: TGTGCCAGTAGTGCGGGTGCGGAGCAGTTCTTC; CDR3 protein: CASSAGAEQFF
clone size: -; D gene: TRBD2; V gene: TRBV6-5; J gene: TRBJ2-3; CDR3 DNA: TGTGCCAGCAGTTACTCGCAGCGGGGGGGGTACACAGATACGCAGTATTTT; CDR3 protein: CASSYSQRGGYTDTQYF
clone size: -; D gene: -; V gene: TRBV4-2; J gene: TRBJ1-1; CDR3 DNA: TGTGCCAGCAGCCAAGCCTCCGGGGCTGAAGCTTTCTTT; CDR3 protein: CASSQASGAEAFF